This TCR beta chain is from a study of cytomegalovirus exposure and HLA in healthy donors. Notes on this clone: The target antigen is unknown.

Study-wide results and limits: When a later analysis was performed, an Asian-associated ancestry cluster reportedly had fewer N-insertions than the roughly 700-donor mean.

It was with 60 Vbeta and 13 Jbeta primers that the PCR ran. Here immunoSEQ multiplex PCR was the method, and the copy in TCRdb shows in-frame clones only, minus some. The profile shows 140,000 or so clones, approximately 79% of them singletons. The V segment lost 5 bases and the J segment 8 bases; nucleotides outside the gene matches: 7. The CDR3 contains 15 residues. Germline V CDR1 and CDR2: SGHVS, FQNEAQ. The sample taken for sequencing was PBMCs. This chain connects TRBV7-8 to TRBJ2-1, with 12 bases matching TRBD2. This receptor was taken from a man in his late teens or twenties in good health and CMV-seropositive. CDR3 sequence reads: CASSPRLAGAYEQFF. CDR3 nucleotide sequence: TGTGCCAGCAGCCCGCGACTAGCGGGAGCCTATGAGCAGTTCTTC.